This T cell receptor (beta chain) was sequenced for a study of blood T cell repertoires in COVID-19. TCRdb keeps only in-frame clones here, not all; method: immunoSEQ multiplex PCR. This table holds about 110,000 clones, about three quarters found once. CDR3 length: 16 amino acids. V was shortened by 4 bases and J by 1 base, with 17 bases between the two germline ends. Germline-derived CDR1 and CDR2 are LNHDA and SQIVND (reference sequence). This TCR derives from a man older than 75 with acute or convalescent COVID-19. The chain uses TRBV19 and TRBJ2-7, with D possibly matching TRBD1 (6 bases). Input material: peripheral blood. CDR3 DNA: TGTGCCAGTAGTAGGACAGTCTCCTCGGGATCCTACGAGCAGTACTTC. This codes for CASSRTVSSGSYEQYF.